These 23 T cell receptor beta chains were sequenced from one sample in a study of shared clonotypes between healthy human individuals. Sequencing was performed with immunoSEQ multiplex PCR; in TCRdb, only in-frame clones are kept and a portion is missing. Of around 940,000 clones in the sample, approximately 80% were seen once. Sequenced: memory CD4+ T cells sorted from blood. Subset specified: CD45RA-negative fraction. Receptors were obtained from a man aged 18 to 35 in good health.

The rearrangement links TRBV5-1 to TRBJ2-3; no reliable D call. The ends were cut back, 0 bases at V and 1 base at J, with 12 bases in the middle. Germline CDR1 SGHRS, CDR2 YFSETQ. CDR3 length equals 16 residues. The CDR3 protein is CASSLGGSGGTDTQYF. The DNA of the CDR3 is TGCGCCAGCAGCTTGGGTGGTAGTGGTGGCACAGATACGCAGTATTTT. Drawing the rest from reference TRBV5-1 and TRBJ2-3, the complete variable domain is KAGVTQTPRYLIKTRGQQVTLSCSPISGHRSVSWYQQTPGQGLQFLFEYFSETQRNKGNFPGRFSGRQFSNSRSEMNVSTLELGDSALYLCASSLGGSGGTDTQYFGPGTRLTVL.

CDR3: CASYSTGAEAFF. In DNA, the CDR3 is TGTGCCAGCTACTCAACGGGAGCTGAAGCTTTCTTT. The chain couples TRBV6-5 to TRBJ1-1; D gene uncertain. The CDR3 has 12 amino acids. The V gene lost 8 bases and the J gene lost 6 bases, with 13 bases spanning the gap. CDR1 and CDR2 from the germline V gene are MNHEY and SVGAGI.

Notes on this clone: The same CDR3 arises from other DNA sequences in this sample as well. V gene TRBV9 combines with J gene TRBJ1-4; 9 nucleotides agree with TRBD1. There are 14 residues in the CDR3. The V and J ends lost 3 bases and 5 bases, in that order; junction bases with no gene match: 2. CDR1 and CDR2 from the germline V gene are SGDLS and YYNGEE. CDR3 coding DNA: TGTGCCAGCAGCGCGGACAGGGGAAATGAAAAACTGTTTTTT. Its translation is CASSADRGNEKLFF.

The rearrangement joins TRBV29-1 to TRBJ2-1; the match to TRBD2 covers 12 bases. CDR3 size: 14 residues. Trimming removed 2 bases from V and 10 bases from J; junction bases left unmatched: 6. Germline assignment: CDR1 SQVTM and CDR2 ANQGSEA. Here the CDR3 DNA reads TGCAGCGTTGAAAGAAGGCTAGCGGGGGGGGAGCAGTTCTTC. Its protein is CSVERRLAGGEQFF.

This clone was detected only a few times. This sample includes further DNA sequences coding for the same CDR3. V is TRBV18 and J is TRBJ2-7; TRBD1 aligns across 9 bases. Per the germline V gene, CDR1 is KGHSH and CDR2 is LQKENI. V lost 4 bases, J lost 7 bases, and 5 bases stayed unmatched. The CDR3 loop spans 13 amino acids. DNA for the CDR3: TGTGCCAGCTCACAGGGGACAGGGAGAGAGCAGTACTTC. Translation gives CASSQGTGREQYF.

The chain employs TRBV4-1 and TRBJ1-3; 7 bases match TRBD1. The CDR3 extends over 16 amino acids. V trimming: 0 bases; J trimming: 2 bases; junction bases outside the gene matches: 4. The germline gives CDR1 MGHRA, CDR2 YSYEKL. The CDR3 sequence is CASSQDRDSAGNTIYF. CDR3 in DNA: TGCGCCAGCAGCCAAGATCGGGACAGCGCTGGAAACACCATATATTTT.

This chain joins TRBV28 and TRBJ1-2; maybe TRBD1 (6 bases). Germline CDR1 is MDHEN and CDR2 is SYDVKM. Between the trimmed V and J ends, which lost 6 bases and 0 bases, there was a span of 20 bases. This CDR3 contains 17 residues. Here the CDR3 DNA reads TGTGCCAGCAGGACTCTTACAGGGTACCCCTCTAACTATGGCTACACCTTC. The encoded protein is CASRTLTGYPSNYGYTF.

This clone has a handful of counts. The CDR3 protein is CASSFQGSGYTF. The DNA for the CDR3 is TGTGCCAGCAGTTTCCAGGGATCTGGCTACACCTTC. The chain uses TRBV2 and TRBJ1-2, with D possibly matching TRBD1 (5 bases). The CDR3 contains 12 residues. The V end lost 5 bases, the J end lost 7 bases, and 11 bases lay between the germline ends. Germline CDR1 SNHLY, CDR2 FYNNEI.

V and J are TRBV7-9 and TRBJ1-4; 7 bases match TRBD1. The CDR3 runs to 15 residues. V was pared by 5 bases and J by 5 bases, with 8 bases of the junction left unmatched. Germline V CDR1 and CDR2: SEHNR, FQNEAQ (reference sequence). The CDR3 DNA reads as TGTGCCAGCAGCCCACGACAGGGACAGAATGAAAAACTGTTTTTT. Translation: CASSPRQGQNEKLFF.

The chain uses TRBV10-3 and TRBJ2-1; 9 bases fit TRBD2. The CDR3 is made up of 13 amino acids. Germline CDR1 is ENHRY and CDR2 is SYGVKD. The V and J ends lost 9 bases and 9 bases, in that order; junction bases with no gene match: 9. The CDR3 coding sequence is TGTGCCATAGCGGGAGGCAGATTTTTTGAGCAGTTCTTC. Its translation: CAIAGGRFFEQFF.

V gene TRBV2 combines with J gene TRBJ1-6; D perhaps matches TRBD1 (5 bases). Trimming took 7 bases from V and 5 from J, leaving 9 bases between them. There are 13 residues in the CDR3. CDR1 and CDR2 from the germline V gene are SNHLY and FYNNEI. DNA of the CDR3: TGTGCCAGCACTGGGACGAATAATTCACCCCTCCACTTT. Its translation: CASTGTNNSPLHF.

The V gene is TRBV13, the J gene TRBJ2-3, with D perhaps TRBD1 or TRBD2 (6 bases each). The ends were cut back, 2 bases at V and 4 bases at J, with 16 bases in the middle. The CDR3 runs to 16 residues. The germline V gene has CDR1 PRHDT and CDR2 FYEKMQ (reference sequence). The CDR3 bases are TGTGCCAGCAGCTTAACCCTCGGGGGCCCGGCAGATACGCAGTATTTT. Its translation is CASSLTLGGPADTQYF.

The rearrangement links TRBV6-1 to TRBJ1-1; D not resolved. V was cut by 1 base and J by 3 bases, with 12 bases left in between. Germline V CDR1 and CDR2: MNHNS, SASEGT. The CDR3 covers 15 residues. CDR3 amino acids: CASSEVVGMYTEAFF. CDR3 nucleotides: TGTGCCAGCAGTGAAGTTGTGGGGATGTACACTGAAGCTTTCTTT.

The chain recombines TRBV29-1 with TRBJ2-5, with 12 bases identical to TRBD2. The CDR3 totals 14 residues. Germline trimming cut 4 bases from V and 5 bases from J; bases unmatched to any gene: 5. Germline V lookup: CDR1 SQVTM, CDR2 ANQGSEA. For the CDR3, the DNA is TGCAGCGTTGGCCAGACTAGCGGGGGCGAGACCCAGTACTTC. Translation gives CSVGQTSGGETQYF.

The chain is built from TRBV10-3 and TRBJ2-3; no clear D gene. There are 12 residues in the CDR3. Germline values: CDR1 ENHRY, CDR2 SYGVKD. Trimming removed 6 bases at V and 5 bases at J, with 9 bases between. The chain's CDR3 is CAISLERDTQYF. For the CDR3, the DNA is TGTGCCATCAGCCTAGAGCGAGATACGCAGTATTTT.

This clone has a single count. The gene calls are TRBV28 and TRBJ1-2; no firm D call. The V and J ends lost 8 bases and 13 bases respectively, with 26 bases between them. Looked up from germline, CDR1 is MDHEN and CDR2 is SYDVKM. This CDR3 is built from 14 residues. The CDR3 region is CASRGGGGVEAPTF. Here the CDR3 DNA reads TGTGCCAGCCGGGGAGGCGGAGGAGTGGAAGCCCCCACCTTC.

The chain uses TRBV29-1 and TRBJ2-4; D call uncertain. Between the trimmed V and J ends, which lost 2 bases and 2 bases, there was a span of 16 bases. Germline loops: CDR1 SQVTM, CDR2 ANQGSEA. The length of the CDR3 is 16 residues. This chain's CDR3 is CSVELLPSGSKNIQYF. CDR3 DNA: TGCAGCGTTGAACTACTACCCTCGGGTTCCAAAAACATTCAGTACTTC.

The CDR3 DNA follows: TGCAGTCCTTGGTTGACTAGTGACATTGAAGGGGAAGAGACCCAGTACTTC. Translation: CSPWLTSDIEGEETQYF. The gene calls are TRBV29-1 and TRBJ2-5, with a tentative D call TRBD2 (6 bases). The germline CDR1 and CDR2 sequences are SQVTM and ANQGSEA. This CDR3 spans 17 amino acids.

In the case of this clone: Other DNA variants within this sample encode the same CDR3. The chain couples TRBV6-5 to TRBJ1-5; 8 positions agree with TRBD1. There are 13 residues in the CDR3. V lost 5 bases to trimming and J lost 6 bases; unmatched junction nucleotides: 3. Germline assignment: CDR1 MNHEY and CDR2 SVGAGI. The CDR3 sequence: CASSPGQGQPQHF. The CDR3 coding sequence is TGTGCCAGCAGTCCCGGACAGGGTCAGCCCCAGCATTTT.

This chain connects TRBV2 to TRBJ1-6; D unclear. Germline lookup yields CDR1 SNHLY and CDR2 FYNNEI. The CDR3 has 12 amino acids. Trimming took off 9 bases at V and 4 bases at J, with 7 bases between the two ends. The CDR3 sequence is CARGQYNSPLHF. The CDR3 bases are TGTGCCAGGGGCCAGTATAATTCACCCCTCCACTTT.

The rearrangement links TRBV29-1 to TRBJ2-1, with 8 bases that match TRBD2. After removal of 6 bases from V and 5 bases from J, the junction contained 9 bases not matched to a gene. This CDR3 contains 14 residues. Germline V gives CDR1 SQVTM, CDR2 ANQGSEA. CDR3: CSVDISGINNEQFF. The CDR3 DNA reads TGCAGCGTAGATATTAGCGGGATCAACAATGAGCAGTTCTTC.

This chain joins TRBV15 and TRBJ1-3, with 7 bases that match TRBD1. CDR3 length equals 14 residues. CDR1 and CDR2 (germline): LNHNV, YYDKDF (reference sequence). Trimming at V came to 2 bases and at J to 2 bases, leaving 0 bases not matched to a gene. The CDR3 here is CATSRQGAGNTIYF. CDR3 bases: TGTGCCACCAGCAGACAGGGGGCTGGAAACACCATATATTTT.

The chain carries TRBV6-1 and TRBJ2-1, with 9 bases lining up with TRBD2. Germline CDR1 MNHNS, CDR2 SASEGT. The ends lost 1 base at V and 10 bases at J; junction bases unmatched: 2. The CDR3 covers 13 residues. The CDR3 sequence is CASSEVLAGEQFF. The DNA of the CDR3 is TGTGCCAGCAGTGAAGTCCTAGCGGGGGAGCAGTTCTTC.